A selection of T cell receptor beta chains follows, all from one sample in a study of shared T cell receptors in the human thymus. Measured with immunoSEQ multiplex PCR; TCRdb has only the in-frame clones, and not every one. This table holds hundreds of thousands of clones, approximately 78% found once. These data are also associated with another study on human thymus T cells.

What was sequenced was thymocytes. The receptor source for this set is a boy less than two years old with a congenital heart defect. Both conserved end residues are part of each CDR3. Fields, in order: clone size, V gene, J gene, D gene, CDR3 DNA, CDR3 protein. The D gene is left open where the match is weak. Some rows have no size entry. The others give once, few or many, or a class for an expanded clone.

clone_size: .
v_call: TRBV5-1
j_call: TRBJ2-3
d_call: TRBD2
cdr3_nt: TGCGCCAGCAGCTTACCTAGCGGGAGGGCCCCGCTTATTGCAGATACGCAGTATTTT
cdr3_aa: CASSLPSGRAPLIADTQYF

clone_size: .
v_call: TRBV19
j_call: TRBJ1-5
d_call: .
cdr3_nt: TGTGCCAGTAGTATAGATCCAGCGAGCAATCAGCCCCAGCATTTT
cdr3_aa: CASSIDPASNQPQHF

clone_size: .
v_call: TRBV10-3
j_call: TRBJ2-2
d_call: TRBD2
cdr3_nt: TGTGCAATAAGGCAAGCGGGAGATACCGGGGAGCTGTTTTTT
cdr3_aa: CAIRQAGDTGELFF

clone_size: .
v_call: TRBV9
j_call: TRBJ2-5
d_call: TRBD2
cdr3_nt: TGTGCCAGCAGCGTATACGGACTAGCGGGAGTACTCCCCGAAGAGACCCAGTACTTC
cdr3_aa: CASSVYGLAGVLPEETQYF

clone_size: .
v_call: TRBV5-1
j_call: TRBJ2-7
d_call: TRBD2
cdr3_nt: TGCGCCAGCAGCTTGGGGAGACTAGCGGGACCCCCGTACGAGCAGTACTTC
cdr3_aa: CASSLGRLAGPPYEQYF

clone_size: .
v_call: TRBV29-1
j_call: TRBJ1-1
d_call: .
cdr3_nt: TGCAGCGGCCTAGAACAGGGTAGCACTGAAGCTTTCTTT
cdr3_aa: CSGLEQGSTEAFF

clone_size: once
v_call: TRBV5-6
j_call: TRBJ2-7
d_call: TRBD1
cdr3_nt: TGTGCCAGCAGCTGCACAGGGGGCGAGCAGTACTTC
cdr3_aa: CASSCTGGEQYF

clone_size: few
v_call: TRBV4-2
j_call: TRBJ1-5
d_call: TRBD1
cdr3_nt: TGTGCCAGCAGCCAAGACCCCACAGGGGGCAGTGATCAGCCCCAGCATTTT
cdr3_aa: CASSQDPTGGSDQPQHF

clone_size: .
v_call: TRBV29-1
j_call: TRBJ2-5
d_call: .
cdr3_nt: TGCAGCGTGGAAACTGGTGAGACCCAGTACTTC
cdr3_aa: CSVETGETQYF

clone_size: .
v_call: TRBV20-1
j_call: TRBJ1-1
d_call: .
cdr3_nt: TGCAGTGCCCTCCCCCCCACTGAAGCTTTCTTT
cdr3_aa: CSALPPTEAFF

clone_size: .
v_call: TRBV7-9
j_call: TRBJ1-5
d_call: .
cdr3_nt: TGTGCCAGCAGCTTACCCGGCAATCAGCCCCAGCATTTT
cdr3_aa: CASSLPGNQPQHF

clone_size: .
v_call: TRBV7-9
j_call: TRBJ2-5
d_call: .
cdr3_nt: TGTGCCAGCCTAAAGCGGGTGATGAAGTACTTC
cdr3_aa: CASLKRVMKYF

clone_size: .
v_call: TRBV23-1
j_call: TRBJ2-2
d_call: TRBD1
cdr3_nt: TGCGGTGGGACAGGGAACACCGGGGAGCTGTTTTTT
cdr3_aa: CGGTGNTGELFF

clone_size: .
v_call: TRBV18
j_call: TRBJ2-2
d_call: TRBD2
cdr3_nt: TGTGCCAGCTCACCACCGGAGGGGAGGGCCAACACCGGGGAGCTGTTTTTT
cdr3_aa: CASSPPEGRANTGELFF

clone_size: .
v_call: TRBV4-2
j_call: TRBJ1-5
d_call: .
cdr3_nt: TGTGCCAGCAGCCAAGATGATCCCCGGGAGGGCAATCAGCCCCAGCATTTT
cdr3_aa: CASSQDDPREGNQPQHF

clone_size: .
v_call: TRBV5-4
j_call: TRBJ2-7
d_call: TRBD2
cdr3_nt: TGTGCCAGCAGCTTGGGGGACTGGGGTAGCGGGAGGTACGAGCAGTACTTC
cdr3_aa: CASSLGDWGSGRYEQYF

clone_size: .
v_call: TRBV7-7
j_call: TRBJ2-5
d_call: TRBD2
cdr3_nt: TGTGCCAGCAGCTCCCGACGACTAGCGGGAGTGAGCCTAGAGACCCAGTACTTC
cdr3_aa: CASSSRRLAGVSLETQYF

clone_size: .
v_call: TRBV6-4
j_call: TRBJ2-1
d_call: .
cdr3_nt: TGTGCCAGCAGTGACGGCGGGAAAGCCTACAATGAGCAGTTCTTC
cdr3_aa: CASSDGGKAYNEQFF

clone_size: .
v_call: TRBV4-1
j_call: TRBJ2-3
d_call: TRBD1
cdr3_nt: TGCGCCAGCAGCCGGGACAGGGGGAAAAGCGGGAGCCTAGATACGCAGTATTTT
cdr3_aa: CASSRDRGKSGSLDTQYF

clone_size: .
v_call: TRBV15
j_call: TRBJ2-7
d_call: TRBD2
cdr3_nt: TGTGCCACCAGCAGGCCCAAGTGGGTACCGGGACTAGGGGACTCTGGGGAGCAGTACTTC
cdr3_aa: CATSRPKWVPGLGDSGEQYF